This T cell receptor (beta chain) was obtained from a study of technical replicates of blood from a few donors. The trim removed 6 bases at V and 0 bases at J, leaving 2 bases unmatched. CDR3 size: 14 residues. The germline V gene encodes CDR1 SNHLY and CDR2 FYNNEI. TCRdb's copy holds only in-frame clones and misses some; the assay was immunoSEQ multiplex PCR. The sample contains tens of thousands of clones, around 97% of which appear only once. This sequence was found in a human donor in good health. The specimen was T cells isolated from PBMCs. The chain employs TRBV2 and TRBJ1-3; 7 positions match TRBD1. CDR3 amino acids: CASRGQISGNTIYF. For the CDR3, the DNA is TGTGCCAGCAGGGGACAGATCTCTGGAAACACCATATATTTT. The variable domain in full, with the rest retrieved from reference TRBV2 and TRBJ1-3, is EPEVTQTPSHQVTQMGQEVILRCVPISNHLYFYWYRQILGQKVEFLVSFYNNEISEKSEIFDDQFSVERPDGSNFTLKIRSTKLEDSAMYFCASRGQISGNTIYFGEGSWLTVV.